There are a few counts of the clone carrying this TCR beta chain. CDR3 length: 17 amino acids. The germline V gene has CDR1 LGHNA and CDR2 YSLEER. Germline trimming cut 1 base from V and 5 bases from J; bases unmatched to any gene: 6. Universal primer sites and UMIs were introduced during 5'RACE template-switching synthesis of TCR cDNA. MiXCR, applied by TCRdb to the 5' RACE reads, yields one record per CDR3 protein. The sample lists about 170,000 distinct CDR3 sequences, 9.5% to 12% occurring once. The sample comes from a study of T cells after yellow fever vaccination. The sequence was obtained from a man younger than 30 who received the YFV17D yellow fever vaccine. The sequenced sample was CD8+ T cells sorted from PBMCs, obtained 15 days after the yellow fever booster vaccination. The rearrangement uses TRBV4-3 and TRBJ2-5; 14 nucleotides match TRBD2. The DNA for the CDR3 is TGCGCCAGCAGCCAAGCCACGGGACTAGCGGGGGTGGAGACCCAGTACTTC. Its protein is CASSQATGLAGVETQYF.